Here is one T cell receptor (beta chain) with its context. Looked up from germline, CDR1 is SGHRS and CDR2 is YFSETQ. CDR3 length: 15 amino acids. The germline V and J ends were trimmed by 1 base and 0 bases, with 7 bases remaining between them. In the original analysis: Cell counts per sample came from amplifying reference gene primers. Sequenced by immunoSEQ multiplex PCR; TCRdb stores in-frame clones only, minus some. For V, J and clone size, that table is used; D and trimming come from the DNA. The sample contains around 220,000 clones, approximately 90% of which appear only once. This sample is part of a study of blood T cell repertoires in COVID-19. Overall study context: Samples of COVID-19 (acute and convalescent) were obtained from the United States, Italy and Spain. PBMCs, B-cell-depleted T cells, or T cells provided the cDNA or gDNA that made up the material.

What was sequenced was peripheral blood. The receptor's source is a man aged 50-59 years with acute or convalescent COVID-19. The rearrangement joins TRBV5-1 to TRBJ2-2; unclear D gene. The CDR3: CASSLTQTNTGELFF. Written as DNA, the CDR3 is TGCGCCAGCAGCTTGACACAGACGAACACCGGGGAGCTGTTTTTT.